Below are 18 T cell receptor beta chains sequenced from a single sample in a study of cytotoxic CD8 clonotypes in ibrutinib-treated CLL. Sequencing used immunoSEQ multiplex PCR; TCRdb keeps in-frame clones, though not all of them. The sample carries 45,000 to 55,000 clones, 53% recorded once. Specimen: PBMCs, collected after 12 months of ibrutinib treatment. The receptor source for this set is a human donor with chronic lymphocytic leukemia.

This sequence joins TRBV6-4 and TRBJ1-6, with D perhaps matching TRBD1 (5 bases). V was trimmed by 3 bases and J by 6 bases, leaving 6 bases between them. The germline gives CDR1 MRHNA, CDR2 SNTAGT. This CDR3 comprises 13 residues. As DNA, the CDR3 is TGTGCCAGCAGTGAGACAGCTAATTCACCCCTCCACTTT. This codes for CASSETANSPLHF.

This clone was counted a single time. CDR3 nucleotides: TGTGCCAGCAGCATACACGGCGGGCAGAGAGCTAACTATGGCTACACCTTC. Its translation is CASSIHGGQRANYGYTF. This chain links TRBV11-2 with TRBJ1-2; D ambiguous. The CDR3 contains 17 residues. Per the germline V gene, CDR1 is SGHAT and CDR2 is FQNNGV. With 5 bases removed from V and 0 bases from J, the gap between germline ends came to 19 bases.

This clone was seen a few times. The V and J genes are TRBV4-2 and TRBJ1-2; D gene ambiguous. CDR1 LGHNA and CDR2 YNFKEQ come from the germline V gene. Trimming left V 0 bases short and J 4 bases short, with 6 bases between. CDR3 length: 13 amino acids. CDR3 DNA: TGTGCCAGCAGCCAAGAAGGATCCTATGGCTACACCTTC. It codes for CASSQEGSYGYTF.

The rearrangement joins TRBV18 to TRBJ2-5; D is uncertain. The CDR3 has 13 residues. Trimming took 0 bases from V and 5 from J, leaving 7 bases between them. The germline V gene has CDR1 KGHSH and CDR2 LQKENI. CDR3 region: CASSPPGSETQYF. The CDR3 DNA reads TGTGCCAGCTCACCACCGGGGTCGGAGACCCAGTACTTC.

This chain connects TRBV30 to TRBJ1-3; D ambiguous. The CDR3 is 14 residues long. V shed 2 bases and J shed 0 bases, with 8 bases lying between them. Germline loops: CDR1 GTSNPN, CDR2 SVGIG (reference sequence). DNA of the CDR3: TGTGCCTGGAGTCAAGGAAACTCTGGAAACACCATATATTTT. Residues: CAWSQGNSGNTIYF.

In this sample, this clone turned up a few times. This sequence joins TRBV19 and TRBJ2-7; D is ambiguous. The CDR3 totals 16 residues. The germline V gene encodes CDR1 LNHDA and CDR2 SQIVND (reference sequence). Trimming shortened V by 3 bases and J by 4 bases, and 19 bases separated the two germline ends. Written as DNA, the CDR3 is TGTGCCAGTAGTATGCGACACCTCGATAGGTCATACGAGCAGTACTTC. Amino acids: CASSMRHLDRSYEQYF. Full variable domain (missing parts from reference TRBV19 and TRBJ2-7): DGGITQSPKYLFRKEGQNVTLSCEQNLNHDAMYWYRQDPGQGLRLIYYSQIVNDFQKGDIAEGYSVSREKKESFPLTVTSAQKNPTAFYLCASSMRHLDRSYEQYFGPGTRLTVT.

This chain joins TRBV18 and TRBJ1-2; perhaps TRBD1 as D (6 bases). This CDR3 has 14 amino acids. V lost 3 bases, J lost 10 bases, and 18 bases lay in between. Germline CDR1 and CDR2: KGHSH and LQKENI. CDR3 sequence reads: CASSPTAGEKDYTF. The CDR3 DNA follows: TGTGCCAGCTCACCTACGGCAGGGGAAAAGGACTACACCTTC.

The genes are TRBV5-6 and TRBJ2-1; no reliable D call. Trimming removed 2 bases at V and 8 bases at J, with 5 bases between. The germline CDR1 and CDR2 sequences are SGHDT and YYEEEE. The CDR3 is made up of 11 amino acids. In DNA, the CDR3 is TGTGCCAGCAGCTTCGTACATGAGCAGTTCTTC. This sequence encodes CASSFVHEQFF.

This chain joins TRBV4-1 and TRBJ2-2; TRBD2 aligns across 9 bases. Germline V gene sequence: CDR1 MGHRA, CDR2 YSYEKL. Trimming at V came to 0 bases and at J to 4 bases, leaving 9 bases not matched to a gene. CDR3 length equals 18 residues. DNA of the CDR3: TGCGCCAGCAGCCAAGAACTAGCGGGCGGAGTGAGCACCGGGGAGCTGTTTTTT. It codes for CASSQELAGGVSTGELFF.

The J gene is TRBJ2-7, the V gene TRBV5-1; TRBD2 agrees at 11 bases. The germline gives CDR1 SGHRS, CDR2 YFSETQ. V shed 4 bases and J 4 bases; nucleotides not matched to a gene: 7. CDR3 size: 15 residues. The CDR3 DNA reads as TGCGCCAGCAGCAGGACTACTAGCGGGAGTTACGAGCAGTACTTC. Encoded protein: CASSRTTSGSYEQYF.

This clone came up a few times. CDR3 residues: CASSSSRDRAGYTF. CDR3 coding DNA: TGTGCCAGCAGTTCGTCCCGGGACAGGGCTGGCTACACCTTC. V is TRBV6-6 and J is TRBJ1-2; 9 bases match TRBD1. The CDR3 is 14 residues long. With V trimmed by 4 bases and J by 7 bases, 7 bases remained unmatched. CDR1 and CDR2 from the germline V gene are MNHNY and SVGAGI (reference sequence).

The chain carries TRBV25-1 and TRBJ2-1; TRBD1 matches 9 bases. CDR3 length equals 13 residues. J gave up 9 bases and V 5 bases, and 5 bases lay outside the gene matches. Germline V gene sequence: CDR1 MGHDK, CDR2 SYGVNS. The CDR3 loop reads CASSIQGAGEQFF. CDR3 nucleotide sequence: TGTGCCAGCAGTATACAGGGGGCGGGTGAGCAGTTCTTC.

The J gene is TRBJ1-1, the V gene TRBV5-1, with TRBD1 matching over 8 bases. Looked up from germline, CDR1 is SGHRS and CDR2 is YFSETQ. After removal of 0 bases from V and 7 bases from J, the junction contained 8 bases not matched to a gene. This CDR3 region has 15 residues. The CDR3 sequence is CASSLGQGSNNEAFF. The CDR3 DNA follows: TGCGCCAGCAGCTTGGGACAGGGGAGCAATAATGAAGCTTTCTTT. Full variable domain (rest looked up from reference TRBV5-1 and TRBJ1-1): KAGVTQTPRYLIKTRGQQVTLSCSPISGHRSVSWYQQTPGQGLQFLFEYFSETQRNKGNFPGRFSGRQFSNSRSEMNVSTLELGDSALYLCASSLGQGSNNEAFFGQGTRLTVV.

Written as DNA, the CDR3 is TGTGCCAGCAGCCCCACTAGCGGATATAGCACAGATACGCAGTATTTT. It is translated as CASSPTSGYSTDTQYF. J is TRBJ2-3 and V is TRBV11-3; 8 bases are shared with TRBD2. With 5 bases clipped from V and 0 bases from J, the junction kept 7 bases outside the gene matches. Germline V gene data show CDR1 as SGHNT and CDR2 as YENEEA. This CDR3 contains 16 residues.

This clone was recorded once. The CDR3 coding sequence is TGCGCCAGCAGCTCTGGACAGGCAACCTACGAGCAGTACTTC. Protein: CASSSGQATYEQYF. This chain connects TRBV5-1 to TRBJ2-7; 7 bases map to TRBD1. V shed 3 bases and J 2 bases; nucleotides not matched to a gene: 5. This CDR3 has 14 amino acids. CDR1 is SGHRS, CDR2 YFSETQ, per germline.

This clone has a handful of counts. The chain's CDR3 is CASSLGGTDYNEQFF. CDR3 bases: TGTGCCAGCAGCTTGGGGGGGACAGACTACAATGAGCAGTTCTTC. The chain links TRBV5-6 to TRBJ2-1, with TRBD1 matching over 7 bases. The V gene's germline CDR1 is SGHDT and CDR2 YYEEEE. CDR3 length equals 15 residues. J was trimmed by 3 bases and V by 0 bases; bases with no gene match: 3.

This chain uses TRBV6-1 with TRBJ2-1; D remains ambiguous. Germline loops: CDR1 MNHNS, CDR2 SASEGT. V dropped 8 bases and J dropped 9 bases, with 14 bases sitting between them. CDR3 length: 12 amino acids. The CDR3: CASLDLRSEQFF. The CDR3 DNA reads TGTGCCAGCTTAGACTTGAGGAGTGAGCAGTTCTTC.

This clone was found once. CDR3 bases: TGTGCCAGCAGCTTACGGTGGGCTCGAGGGGCCAATGAGCAGTTCTTC. Its protein is CASSLRWARGANEQFF. The rearrangement links TRBV7-2 to TRBJ2-1; D may match TRBD1 or TRBD2 (5 bases each). There are 16 residues in the CDR3. Germline V gene data show CDR1 as SGHTA and CDR2 as FQGNSA. Trimming removed 2 bases at V and 6 bases at J, with 17 bases between.